One sample yielded the 29 T cell receptor beta chains listed below, sequenced in a study of T cell changes during pregnancy in multiple sclerosis. TCRdb's copy holds only in-frame clones and misses some; the assay was immunoSEQ multiplex PCR. The table has 35,000 to 45,000 clones, around 94% seen once; the top ten hold approximately 8.6%. This specimen was CD8+ T cells from peripheral blood mononuclear cells, taken in the third trimester of pregnancy. The receptors here all came from a female donor with multiple sclerosis, enrolled in a pregnancy study.

The rearrangement uses TRBV15 and TRBJ1-1; TRBD1 matches at 10 bases. Germline CDR1 LNHNV, CDR2 YYDKDF (reference sequence). There are 17 residues in the CDR3. J lost 1 base, V lost 2 bases, and 7 bases had no gene match. The CDR3 sequence: CATSRKRQGASNTEAFF. The CDR3 DNA sequence: TGTGCCACCAGCAGAAAGCGACAGGGGGCCTCGAACACTGAAGCTTTCTTT.

This clone has only a few counts. The rearrangement links TRBV7-2 to TRBJ1-6; D is uncertain. Germline V lookup: CDR1 SGHTA, CDR2 FQGNSA. Deletions cut 7 bases from V and 2 bases from J, with 6 bases between. This CDR3 is built from 13 residues. CDR3 DNA: TGTGCCAGCACGGGAGCCTATAATTCACCCCTCCACTTT. It codes for CASTGAYNSPLHF.

V and J are TRBV11-2 and TRBJ2-1; D gene uncertain. CDR1 is SGHAT, CDR2 FQNNGV, per germline. The CDR3 is 10 residues long. V was trimmed by 5 bases and J by 9 bases, leaving 5 bases between them. The CDR3 nucleotides read TGTGCCAGCAGCCGCGTTGAGCAGTTCTTC. It specifies CASSRVEQFF.

The chain carries TRBV19 and TRBJ1-5; TRBD1 agrees at 8 bases. Germline V gives CDR1 LNHDA, CDR2 SQIVND (reference sequence). CDR3 size: 14 residues. The trim removed 5 bases at V and 6 bases at J, leaving 6 bases unmatched. This chain's CDR3 is CASSLGQDLQPQHF. In DNA form, the CDR3 reads TGTGCCAGTAGTTTGGGACAGGATCTTCAGCCCCAGCATTTT.

This clone showed up just once. The genes are TRBV5-6 and TRBJ2-1, with 10 bases aligning to TRBD2. Germline lookup yields CDR1 SGHDT and CDR2 YYEEEE. The length of the CDR3 is 16 residues. V was clipped by 3 bases and J by 4 bases; unmatched bases: 7. CDR3 DNA sequence: TGTGCCAGCAGCTACTTAGCGGGGGGTCAATACAATGAGCAGTTCTTC. Its protein is CASSYLAGGQYNEQFF.

This chain connects TRBV6-1 to TRBJ2-7, with a possible D match to TRBD1 (5 bases). Trimming stripped 8 bases from V and 0 bases from J, with 17 bases between. Germline V gene lookup returns CDR1 MNHNS and CDR2 SASEGT. The length of the CDR3 is 15 residues. The CDR3 reads CASFPPQGSSYEQYF. In DNA, the CDR3 is TGTGCCAGCTTCCCACCTCAGGGTAGCTCCTACGAGCAGTACTTC.

This chain joins TRBV9 and TRBJ2-1; D uncertain. CDR1 and CDR2 (germline): SGDLS, YYNGEE. V shed 4 bases and J shed 3 bases, with 5 bases lying between them. The CDR3 is 12 residues long. CDR3 bases: TGTGCCAGCAGCCAGATCTACAATGAGCAGTTCTTC. It translates to CASSQIYNEQFF.

This clone qualifies as medium-sized. The chain combines TRBV6-4 with TRBJ1-2; D is undetermined. Germline V gives CDR1 MRHNA, CDR2 SNTAGT. The V gene lost 2 bases and the J gene lost 4 bases, with 17 bases spanning the gap. The CDR3 runs to 16 residues. The CDR3 DNA follows: TGTGCCAGCAGTGACACCCCTCAAGCCCCGATCTATGGCTACACCTTC. Translation gives CASSDTPQAPIYGYTF.

V gene TRBV19 combines with J gene TRBJ2-7; 7 nucleotides align to TRBD1. Trimming removed 5 bases from V and 0 bases from J; junction bases left unmatched: 10. Germline V gene lookup returns CDR1 LNHDA and CDR2 SQIVND (reference sequence). The length of the CDR3 is 16 residues. DNA of the CDR3: TGTGCCAGTAGTGGTACAGGGGCCCCGAGCTCCTACGAGCAGTACTTC. It is translated as CASSGTGAPSSYEQYF.

The chain has TRBV11-2 and TRBJ1-1; D remains unclear. Trimming took off 3 bases at V and 0 bases at J, with 5 bases between the two ends. The CDR3 extends over 13 amino acids. Germline CDR1 SGHAT, CDR2 FQNNGV. CDR3 residues: CASSFRMNTEAFF. The CDR3 nucleotides read TGTGCCAGCAGCTTCAGGATGAACACTGAAGCTTTCTTT.

This chain links TRBV5-1 with TRBJ1-4; D might be TRBD1 (5 bases). The germline V gene encodes CDR1 SGHRS and CDR2 YFSETQ. The CDR3 contains 14 residues. Trimming pared 4 bases from V and 5 bases from J, leaving 12 bases between. The CDR3 sequence: CASSSWGENEKLFF. Here the CDR3 DNA reads TGCGCCAGCAGCAGTTGGGGGGAAAATGAAAAACTGTTTTTT.

The rearrangement joins TRBV2 to TRBJ1-5; D may be TRBD1 (6 bases). The CDR3 contains 15 residues. V gave up 6 bases and J gave up 4 bases, with 16 bases separating them. CDR1 is SNHLY, CDR2 FYNNEI, per germline. The CDR3 is CASSTGTTTNQPQHF. CDR3 nucleotide sequence: TGTGCCAGCAGCACCGGGACAACCACAAATCAGCCCCAGCATTTT. The full variable domain, in which reference TRBV2 and TRBJ1-5 provide the parts outside the CDR3, is EPEVTQTPSHQVTQMGQEVILRCVPISNHLYFYWYRQILGQKVEFLVSFYNNEISEKSEIFDDQFSVERPDGSNFTLKIRSTKLEDSAMYFCASSTGTTTNQPQHFGDGTRLSIL.

The chain is built from TRBV10-1 and TRBJ2-3; 9 bases are a match to TRBD1. CDR3 length: 15 amino acids. V shed 5 bases and J 6 bases; nucleotides not matched to a gene: 9. Germline CDR1 WNHNN, CDR2 SYGVQD (reference sequence). The CDR3 sequence is CASSYTGGLSDTQYF. The CDR3 nucleotides are TGCGCCAGCAGTTATACAGGGGGCTTATCGGATACGCAGTATTTT.

Details on this clone: One end of the junction varies from germline; a read error may be responsible. This sequence joins TRBV7-7 and TRBJ1-6; D uncertain. The length of the CDR3 is 14 residues. The germline gives CDR1 SSHAT, CDR2 FNYEAQ (reference sequence). CDR3 coding DNA: TGTGCTAGCAGTCGAGACACCATGGATTCACCCCTCCACTTT. Translation: CASSRDTMDSPLHF.

The V and J genes are TRBV19 and TRBJ2-7; 8 bases agree with TRBD1. Germline V gene data show CDR1 as LNHDA and CDR2 as SQIVND (reference sequence). CDR3 length: 14 residues. The V and J ends lost 3 bases and 3 bases, in that order; junction bases with no gene match: 4. CDR3 amino acids: CASSMGTGLYEQYF. CDR3 DNA: TGTGCCAGTAGTATGGGGACAGGACTCTACGAGCAGTACTTC. Full variable domain (remainder filled in from reference TRBV19 and TRBJ2-7): DGGITQSPKYLFRKEGQNVTLSCEQNLNHDAMYWYRQDPGQGLRLIYYSQIVNDFQKGDIAEGYSVSREKKESFPLTVTSAQKNPTAFYLCASSMGTGLYEQYFGPGTRLTVT.

The chain couples TRBV11-2 to TRBJ2-5; possible D gene TRBD1, 5 bases. Between the trimmed V and J ends, which lost 1 base and 5 bases, there was a span of 17 bases. Germline assignment: CDR1 SGHAT and CDR2 FQNNGV. The CDR3 is made up of 16 amino acids. The DNA of the CDR3 is TGTGCCAGCAGCTTAGGGGGCATAAGGATGGGGGAGACCCAGTACTTC. As protein: CASSLGGIRMGETQYF.

The rearrangement links TRBV2 to TRBJ1-2; D unresolved. With 0 bases removed from V and 8 bases from J, the gap between germline ends came to 13 bases. This CDR3 is built from 14 residues. Germline V CDR1 and CDR2: SNHLY, FYNNEI. The CDR3 sequence is CASSEAGKGEGYTF. CDR3 nucleotide sequence: TGTGCCAGCAGTGAAGCAGGGAAGGGAGAAGGCTACACCTTC.

This chain connects TRBV6-1 to TRBJ2-7, with no clear D. Deletions cut 7 bases from V and 3 bases from J, with 7 bases between. The CDR3 loop spans 11 amino acids. The germline CDR1 and CDR2 sequences are MNHNS and SASEGT. Here the CDR3 DNA reads TGTGCCAGCACAGACAACTACGAGCAGTACTTC. It codes for CASTDNYEQYF.

This clone was recorded a few times. This sequence joins TRBV9 and TRBJ1-1; D possibly corresponds to TRBD1 (6 bases). CDR1 SGDLS and CDR2 YYNGEE come from the germline V gene. This CDR3 is built from 15 residues. V was clipped by 3 bases and J by 1 base, with 13 bases between them. Here the CDR3 reads CASSGGTRENTEAFF. The CDR3 coding sequence is TGTGCCAGCAGCGGGGGGACACGGGAGAACACTGAAGCTTTCTTT. The full variable domain, its missing parts supplied by reference TRBV9 and TRBJ1-1, is DSGVTQTPKHLITATGQRVTLRCSPRSGDLSVYWYQQSLDQGLQFLIQYYNGEERAKGNILERFSAQQFPDLHSELNLSSLELGDSALYFCASSGGTRENTEAFFGQGTRLTVV.

This clone was detected only once. This rearrangement joins TRBV13 to TRBJ2-1, with TRBD1 as a possible D gene (7 bases). CDR1 PRHDT and CDR2 FYEKMQ come from the germline V gene (reference sequence). Trimming shortened V by 5 bases and J by 0 bases, and 11 bases separated the two germline ends. The CDR3 spans 15 residues. The DNA for the CDR3 is TGTGCCAGCAGCCCAGGGGGGATCTCCTACAATGAGCAGTTCTTC. Protein product: CASSPGGISYNEQFF.

The chain employs TRBV27 and TRBJ1-5; 9 positions match TRBD1. This CDR3 has 17 residues. Germline trimming cut 5 bases from V and 4 bases from J; bases unmatched to any gene: 12. The germline V gene has CDR1 MNHEY and CDR2 SMNVEV (reference sequence). CDR3 sequence reads: CASSPLPGDRENQPQHF. DNA of the CDR3: TGTGCCAGCAGTCCCCTGCCCGGGGACAGGGAAAATCAGCCCCAGCATTTT.

The chain links TRBV9 to TRBJ2-3; a weak D match, TRBD2 (6 bases). CDR3 size: 13 residues. Trimming removed 0 bases from V and 6 bases from J, with 8 bases in between. Germline values: CDR1 SGDLS, CDR2 YYNGEE. The CDR3 sequence is CASSVGREDTQYF. The CDR3 DNA reads as TGTGCCAGCAGCGTAGGCCGGGAGGATACGCAGTATTTT. The whole variable domain, remainder taken from reference TRBV9 and TRBJ2-3, is DSGVTQTPKHLITATGQRVTLRCSPRSGDLSVYWYQQSLDQGLQFLIQYYNGEERAKGNILERFSAQQFPDLHSELNLSSLELGDSALYFCASSVGREDTQYFGPGTRLTVL.

In its sample, this clone was seen a few times. V and J are TRBV6-1 and TRBJ2-3; TRBD2 matches 8 bases. The CDR3 sequence is 17 residues long. V was clipped by 1 base and J by 2 bases; unmatched bases: 8. Germline V CDR1 and CDR2: MNHNS, SASEGT. The CDR3 region has the DNA TGTGCCAGCAGTGAAGGCATCGGCGGGGGGCACACAGATACGCAGTATTTT. This codes for CASSEGIGGGHTDTQYF.

The chain has TRBV19 and TRBJ2-7, with D unresolved. The germline V gene encodes CDR1 LNHDA and CDR2 SQIVND (reference sequence). Trimming removed 5 bases at V and 3 bases at J, with 17 bases between. The CDR3 runs 15 residues. This CDR3 is CASSPNYGISYEQYF. In nucleotides, the CDR3 is TGTGCCAGTAGTCCCAACTACGGAATTAGCTACGAGCAGTACTTC.

The chain links TRBV27 to TRBJ2-1; 12 bases match TRBD2. Germline CDR1 is MNHEY and CDR2 is SMNVEV (reference sequence). V shed 5 bases, J shed 5 bases, and the junction held 7 bases outside the gene matches. This CDR3 comprises 16 residues. CDR3 in DNA: TGTGCCAGCAGTACTCTAGCGGGGGGGCCGGACAATGAGCAGTTCTTC. It codes for CASSTLAGGPDNEQFF.

This clone was recorded once. This chain connects TRBV6-6 to TRBJ2-2; D ambiguous. The CDR3 runs 10 residues. Trimming took off 9 bases at V and 5 bases at J, with 4 bases between the two ends. CDR1 and CDR2 from the germline V gene are MNHNY and SVGAGI (reference sequence). The CDR3 DNA follows: TGTGCCAGGGAGACCGGGGAGCTGTTTTTT. It specifies CARETGELFF.

This chain links TRBV7-9 with TRBJ2-3; perhaps TRBD1 as D (6 bases). Trimming pared 5 bases from V and 0 bases from J, leaving 15 bases between. Germline CDR1 SEHNR, CDR2 FQNEAQ (reference sequence). The CDR3 is made up of 16 amino acids. CDR3 amino acids: CASSPSQGGSTDTQYF. The CDR3 bases are TGTGCCAGCAGCCCATCGCAAGGGGGAAGCACAGATACGCAGTATTTT. Full variable domain (rest looked up from reference TRBV7-9 and TRBJ2-3): DTGVSQNPRHKITKRGQNVTFRCDPISEHNRLYWYRQTLGQGPEFLTYFQNEAQLEKSRLLSDRFSAERPKGSFSTLEIQRTEQGDSAMYLCASSPSQGGSTDTQYFGPGTRLTVL.

The V gene is TRBV29-1, the J gene TRBJ2-3; 10 bases are shared with TRBD1. J gave up 5 bases and V 3 bases, and 5 bases lay outside the gene matches. This CDR3 comprises 14 residues. The germline V gene encodes CDR1 SQVTM and CDR2 ANQGSEA. The chain's CDR3 is CSVETRDRGDTQYF. CDR3 coding DNA: TGCAGCGTTGAGACCCGGGACAGGGGAGATACGCAGTATTTT.

The rearrangement joins TRBV5-1 to TRBJ2-7, with a weak D call TRBD1 (6 bases). CDR1 SGHRS and CDR2 YFSETQ come from the germline V gene. The V and J ends lost 0 bases and 3 bases respectively, with 7 bases between them. This CDR3 is built from 13 residues. CDR3 DNA: TGCGCCAGCAGCTTGGTGGACAGCTACGAGCAGTACTTC. Amino acids: CASSLVDSYEQYF.